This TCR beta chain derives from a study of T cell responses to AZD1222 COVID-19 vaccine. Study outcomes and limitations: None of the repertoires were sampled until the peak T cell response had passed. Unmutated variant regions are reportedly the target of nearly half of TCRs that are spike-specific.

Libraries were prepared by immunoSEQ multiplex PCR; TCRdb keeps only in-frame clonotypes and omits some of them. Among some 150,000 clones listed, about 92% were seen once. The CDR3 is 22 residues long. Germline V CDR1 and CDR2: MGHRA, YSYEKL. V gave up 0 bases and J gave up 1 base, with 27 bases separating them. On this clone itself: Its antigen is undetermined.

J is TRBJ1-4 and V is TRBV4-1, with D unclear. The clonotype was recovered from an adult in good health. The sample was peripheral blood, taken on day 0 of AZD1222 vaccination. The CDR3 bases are TGCGCCAGCAGCCAAGAATCACGGGCCTTGGCGATCCTAACCCAAACTAATGAAAAACTGTTTTTT. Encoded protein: CASSQESRALAILTQTNEKLFF.